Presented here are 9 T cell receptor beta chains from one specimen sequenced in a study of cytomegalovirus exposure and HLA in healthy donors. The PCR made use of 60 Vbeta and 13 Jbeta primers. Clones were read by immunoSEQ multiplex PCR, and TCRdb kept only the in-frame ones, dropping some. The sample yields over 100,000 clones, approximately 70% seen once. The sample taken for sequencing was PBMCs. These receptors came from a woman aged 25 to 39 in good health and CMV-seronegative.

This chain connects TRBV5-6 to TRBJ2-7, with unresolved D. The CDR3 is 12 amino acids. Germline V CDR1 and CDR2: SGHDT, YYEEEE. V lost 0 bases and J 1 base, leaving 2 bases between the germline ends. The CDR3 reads CASSLVSYEQYF. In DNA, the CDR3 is TGTGCCAGCAGCTTGGTATCCTACGAGCAGTACTTC.

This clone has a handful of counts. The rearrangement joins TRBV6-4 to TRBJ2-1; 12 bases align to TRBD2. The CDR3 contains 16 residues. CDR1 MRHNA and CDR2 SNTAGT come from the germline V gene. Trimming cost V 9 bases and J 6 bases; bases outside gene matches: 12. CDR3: CASQKQGTSGSNEQFF. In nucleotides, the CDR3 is TGTGCCAGTCAAAAACAGGGGACTAGCGGGTCCAATGAGCAGTTCTTC.

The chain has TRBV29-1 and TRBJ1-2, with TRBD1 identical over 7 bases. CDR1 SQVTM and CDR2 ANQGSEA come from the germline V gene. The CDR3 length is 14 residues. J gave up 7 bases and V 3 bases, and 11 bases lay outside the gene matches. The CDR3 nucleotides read TGCAGCGTTGAGGGATGGGTATCAGGGGGTGGCTACACCTTC. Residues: CSVEGWVSGGGYTF.

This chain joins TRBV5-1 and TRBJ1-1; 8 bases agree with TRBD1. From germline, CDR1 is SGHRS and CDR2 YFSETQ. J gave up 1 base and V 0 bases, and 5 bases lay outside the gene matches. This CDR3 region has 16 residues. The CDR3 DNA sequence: TGCGCCAGCAGCTTGGGGACAGGGTTAGGGAACACTGAAGCTTTCTTT. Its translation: CASSLGTGLGNTEAFF.

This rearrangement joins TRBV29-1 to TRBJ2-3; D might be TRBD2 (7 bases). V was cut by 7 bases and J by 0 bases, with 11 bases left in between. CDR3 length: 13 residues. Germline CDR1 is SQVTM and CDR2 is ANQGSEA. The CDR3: CSGGGPSTDTQYF. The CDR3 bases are TGCAGCGGGGGGGGGCCGAGCACAGATACGCAGTATTTT.

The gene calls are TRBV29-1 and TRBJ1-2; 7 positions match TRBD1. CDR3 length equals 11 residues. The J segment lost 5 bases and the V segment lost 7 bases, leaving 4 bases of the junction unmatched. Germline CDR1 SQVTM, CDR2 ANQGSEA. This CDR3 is CSDSTGYGYTF. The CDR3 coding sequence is TGCAGCGACTCGACAGGGTATGGCTACACCTTC.

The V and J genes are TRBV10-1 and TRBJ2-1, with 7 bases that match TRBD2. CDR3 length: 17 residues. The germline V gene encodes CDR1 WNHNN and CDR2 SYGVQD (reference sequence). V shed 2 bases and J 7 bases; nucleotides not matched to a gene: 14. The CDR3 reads CASSEIVAGADSNEQFF. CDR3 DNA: TGCGCCAGCAGTGAGATCGTCGCGGGAGCTGACTCAAATGAGCAGTTCTTC.

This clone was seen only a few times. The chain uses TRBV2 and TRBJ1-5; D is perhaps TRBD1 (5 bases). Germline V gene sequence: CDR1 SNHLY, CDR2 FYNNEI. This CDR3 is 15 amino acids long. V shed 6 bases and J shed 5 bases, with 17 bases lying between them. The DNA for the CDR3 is TGTGCCAGCAGCGCCGACAGAGAAGTCTATCAGCCCCAGCATTTT. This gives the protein CASSADREVYQPQHF.

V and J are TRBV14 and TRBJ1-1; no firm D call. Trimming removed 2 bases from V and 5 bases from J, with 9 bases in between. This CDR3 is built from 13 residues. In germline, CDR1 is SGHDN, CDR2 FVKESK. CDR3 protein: CASSQRGRTEAFF. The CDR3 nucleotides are TGTGCCAGCAGCCAACGGGGTAGGACTGAAGCTTTCTTT.